A selection of T cell receptor beta chains follows, all from one sample in a study of T-cell reconstitution after alpha-beta-depleted transplantation in children. One entry per CDR3 protein, called by TCRdb with MiXCR from the PCR reads. The data hold fewer than 400,000 distinct CDR3 sequences, with roughly 20% observed a single time. Sequenced here: PBMCs from the stem cell graft donor, sampled from the stem cell graft. The receptors were gathered from a human donor who donated a stem cell graft to a child with acute myeloid leukemia. Both conserved end residues are part of each CDR3. D genes are given only for firm matches. Size values are once, few and many counts, or a class for expanded clones, and some rows have none.

CSAKPGLPLLGNEQYF | TGCAGTGCTAAACCGGGACTACCTCTGCTCGGTAACGAGCAGTACTTC | TRBJ2-7 | TRBD2 | TRBV20-1 | .
CASSRNSGRTDTQYF | TGTGCCAGCTCCCGGAATAGCGGGAGAACAGATACGCAGTATTTT | TRBJ2-3 | TRBD2 | TRBV18 | .
CASSLGDMSQPQHF | TGCGCCAGCAGCTTGGGGGACATGAGCCAGCCCCAGCATTTT | TRBJ1-5 | . | TRBV5-1 | .
CSARGTSGQETQYF | TGCAGTGCTAGGGGGACTAGCGGCCAAGAGACCCAGTACTTC | TRBJ2-5 | TRBD2 | TRBV20-1 | many
CSVAPPDRGQETQYF | TGCAGCGTCGCCCCACCGGACAGGGGCCAAGAGACCCAGTACTTC | TRBJ2-5 | TRBD1 | TRBV29-1 | many
CASSRGLANGETQYF | TGTGCCAGCAGTCGAGGACTAGCGAATGGAGAGACCCAGTACTTC | TRBJ2-5 | TRBD2 | TRBV7-3 | .
CASSRPSLRGYF | TGTGCCAGCAGTCGACCTAGCTTACGAGGGTACTTC | TRBJ2-7 | . | TRBV6-2/TRBV6-3 | few
CASSSTDRAISYEQYF | TGTGCCAGCAGCTCCACGGACAGGGCCATATCCTACGAGCAGTACTTC | TRBJ2-7 | TRBD1 | TRBV7-9 | .
CASSQDRLAGVRGNEQFF | TGTGCCAGCAGCCAAGATCGCCTAGCGGGAGTGCGGGGCAATGAGCAGTTCTTC | TRBJ2-1 | TRBD2 | TRBV3-1 | once
CASSWGGDGAYEQYF | TGTGCCAGCAGTTGGGGGGGGGATGGGGCCTACGAGCAGTACTTC | TRBJ2-7 | TRBD2 | TRBV12-3/TRBV12-4 | few
CASSLRRGGVSTDTQYF | TGTGCCAGCAGTTTAAGGAGGGGTGGGGTGAGCACAGATACGCAGTATTTT | TRBJ2-3 | . | TRBV12-3/TRBV12-4 | few
CASGLVRGSYEQYF | TGTGCTAGTGGTTTGGTAAGAGGGTCCTACGAGCAGTACTTC | TRBJ2-7 | . | TRBV12-5 | .
CATSEGQSSYNEQFF | TGTGCCACCAGTGAGGGGCAGAGCTCCTACAATGAGCAGTTCTTC | TRBJ2-1 | . | TRBV24-1 | .
CSARDRAKNIQYF | TGCAGTGCCAGGGACAGGGCCAAAAACATTCAGTACTTC | TRBJ2-4 | TRBD1 | TRBV20-1 | many
CASSQWTNQETQYF | TGTGCCAGCAGCCAGTGGACAAACCAAGAGACCCAGTACTTC | TRBJ2-5 | . | TRBV12-3/TRBV12-4 | .
CASTAPSGVEAFF | TGTGCCAGCACGGCACCGTCTGGTGTTGAAGCTTTCTTT | TRBJ1-1 | . | TRBV27 | .
CASSAPPEAFF | TGTGCCAGCAGTGCCCCACCCGAAGCTTTCTTT | TRBJ1-1 | . | TRBV25-1 | many
CASSRTSGLYEQYF | TGTGCCAGCAGCAGGACTAGCGGACTTTACGAGCAGTACTTC | TRBJ2-7 | TRBD2 | TRBV7-6 | .
CSARDQSELTSGSLSSYNEQFF | TGCAGTGCTAGAGATCAGTCAGAATTGACTAGCGGGAGCCTTAGCTCCTACAATGAGCAGTTCTTC | TRBJ2-1 | TRBD2 | TRBV20-1 | few
CSAPRVGELFF | TGCAGTGCTCCCCGGGTCGGGGAGCTGTTTTTT | TRBJ2-2 | . | TRBV20-1 | few
CATRLGQVNQPQHF | TGTGCCACCAGACTAGGACAGGTCAATCAGCCCCAGCATTTT | TRBJ1-5 | TRBD1 | TRBV15 | .
CASRLAGVSYNEGPFF | TGCGCCAGCAGGCTAGCGGGAGTCTCCTACAATGAGGGCCCGTTCTTC | TRBJ2-1 | TRBD2 | TRBV5-1 | .
CASSLAHRAGVGYTF | TGTGCCAGCAGCTTAGCTCATAGGGCGGGTGTCGGCTACACCTTC | TRBJ1-2 | . | TRBV11-2 | .
CSAHTSGRFWGETQYF | TGCAGTGCCCACACTAGCGGGAGGTTCTGGGGAGAGACCCAGTACTTC | TRBJ2-5 | TRBD2 | TRBV20-1 | many
CASSHQREGLKDEQFF | TGTGCCAGCAGCCACCAGCGGGAGGGCCTTAAGGATGAGCAGTTCTTC | TRBJ2-1 | TRBD2 | TRBV4-2 | many
CASSLYLNEQFF | TGTGCCAGCAGCTTATATTTAAATGAGCAGTTCTTC | TRBJ2-1 | . | TRBV11-2 | few
CASSPEGWETQYF | TGTGCCAGCAGCCCTGAAGGTTGGGAGACCCAGTACTTC | TRBJ2-5 | . | TRBV4-2 | few
CASSQVPQETQYF | TGTGCCAGCAGCCAAGTACCCCAAGAGACCCAGTACTTC | TRBJ2-5 | . | TRBV3-1 | few
CASSQDTSGANVLTF | TGCGCCAGCAGCCAAGATACCTCTGGGGCCAACGTCCTGACTTTC | TRBJ2-6 | . | TRBV4-1 | few
CASSYRLGTYKEQFF | TGTGCCAGCAGTTACCGGCTAGGGACCTACAAAGAGCAGTTCTTC | TRBJ2-1 | . | TRBV6-5 | .
CSARDRTPDGYTF | TGCAGTGCTAGAGATAGGACACCAGATGGCTACACCTTC | TRBJ1-2 | . | TRBV20-1 | .
CASSGLRGYEQYF | TGTGCCAGCAGTGGCCTTAGGGGTTACGAGCAGTACTTC | TRBJ2-7 | . | TRBV28 | .
CASSRPTGNDEQYF | TGCGCCAGCAGCCGACCGACAGGGAACGACGAGCAGTACTTC | TRBJ2-7 | TRBD1 | TRBV5-1 | .
CASEGLAGATGELFF | TGCGCCAGTGAGGGACTAGCGGGAGCAACCGGGGAGCTGTTTTTT | TRBJ2-2 | TRBD2 | TRBV5-1 | few
CASSPESGAYEQYF | TGTGCCAGCAGCCCAGAGTCCGGGGCCTACGAGCAGTACTTC | TRBJ2-7 | . | TRBV7-2 | .
CASSVTSGRAGAGELFF | TGCGCCAGCAGTGTGACTAGCGGGAGGGCAGGAGCCGGGGAGCTGTTTTTT | TRBJ2-2 | TRBD2 | TRBV10-2 | .
CSARQGATTPNTEAFF | TGCAGTGCTAGACAGGGAGCCACGACCCCGAACACTGAAGCTTTCTTT | TRBJ1-1 | . | TRBV20-1 | .
CAISDTSYEQYF | TGTGCCATCAGTGACACCTCCTACGAGCAGTACTTC | TRBJ2-7 | . | TRBV10-3 | many
CASRDRYNEQFF | TGCGCCAGCAGGGACAGATACAATGAGCAGTTCTTC | TRBJ2-1 | . | TRBV5-1 | many
CASSGDLPVLFF | TGCGCCAGCAGCGGGGACCTCCCTGTTCTGTTCTTC | TRBJ2-1 | . | TRBV5-1 | many
CASSPQTGLAMNTEAFF | TGTGCCAGCAGTCCCCAGACAGGGTTAGCGATGAACACTGAAGCTTTCTTT | TRBJ1-1 | TRBD1 | TRBV2 | .
CASAREAGTGELFF | TGTGCCAGCGCGCGGGAGGCCGGCACCGGGGAGCTGTTTTTT | TRBJ2-2 | TRBD2 | TRBV4-2 | .
CAISEPETAYEQYF | TGTGCCATCAGTGAGCCTGAGACGGCATACGAGCAGTACTTC | TRBJ2-7 | . | TRBV10-3 | few
CATIPAGGSYNEQFF | TGTGCCACCATTCCTGCCGGCGGCTCCTACAATGAGCAGTTCTTC | TRBJ2-1 | . | TRBV15 | many
CASSPGLAGPSYEQYF | TGCGCCAGCAGCCCCGGGCTAGCGGGTCCCTCCTACGAGCAGTACTTC | TRBJ2-7 | TRBD2 | TRBV5-1 | .
CAIEDAGLARNEQFF | TGTGCCATCGAAGACGCTGGACTAGCGCGGAATGAGCAGTTCTTC | TRBJ2-1 | TRBD2 | TRBV10-3 | .
CASSFSGQKPWLRFF | TGTGCCAGCAGTTTTTCGGGACAGAAGCCTTGGTTACGGTTCTTC | TRBJ2-1 | TRBD1 | TRBV12-3/TRBV12-4 | .
CSVEEGAVGTEAFF | TGCAGCGTTGAAGAGGGGGCGGTGGGCACTGAAGCTTTCTTT | TRBJ1-1 | . | TRBV29-1 | .
CASSLGREVTDTQYF | TGTGCCAGCAGCCTAGGAAGGGAAGTCACAGATACGCAGTATTTT | TRBJ2-3 | . | TRBV28 | .
CASSQAGVGDEQFF | TGTGCCAGCAGCCAGGCGGGCGTAGGCGATGAGCAGTTCTTC | TRBJ2-1 | . | TRBV4-2 | many
CASSYGGTGGWTQHF | TGTGCCAGCAGTTACGGCGGGACAGGAGGGTGGACCCAGCATTTT | TRBJ1-5 | TRBD1 | TRBV6-2/TRBV6-3 | .
CASTPPPEQYF | TGTGCCAGCACCCCACCCCCGGAGCAGTACTTC | TRBJ2-7 | . | TRBV7-9 | .
CASSQDLGQVYNEQFF | TGCGCCAGCAGCCAAGATCTAGGACAGGTCTACAATGAGCAGTTCTTC | TRBJ2-1 | TRBD1 | TRBV4-3 | .
CASSFYGRARETQYF | TGTGCCAGCAGCTTTTACGGGAGGGCCAGGGAGACCCAGTACTTC | TRBJ2-5 | TRBD2 | TRBV7-2 | .
CSASRGGTPSNQPQHF | TGCAGTGCTAGCCGCGGAGGAACTCCTAGCAATCAGCCCCAGCATTTT | TRBJ1-5 | . | TRBV20-1 | few
CASTLRQGYGYTF | TGTGCCAGCACTCTACGACAGGGCTATGGCTACACCTTC | TRBJ1-2 | TRBD1 | TRBV6-6 | few
CSVVLGQGFQRHF | TGCAGCGTTGTCTTGGGACAGGGCTTCCAACGGCACTTC | TRBJ2-7 | TRBD1 | TRBV29-1 | many
CASSPTRNTEAFF | TGTGCCAGCAGCCCTACTCGGAACACTGAAGCTTTCTTT | TRBJ1-1 | . | TRBV12-3/TRBV12-4 | many